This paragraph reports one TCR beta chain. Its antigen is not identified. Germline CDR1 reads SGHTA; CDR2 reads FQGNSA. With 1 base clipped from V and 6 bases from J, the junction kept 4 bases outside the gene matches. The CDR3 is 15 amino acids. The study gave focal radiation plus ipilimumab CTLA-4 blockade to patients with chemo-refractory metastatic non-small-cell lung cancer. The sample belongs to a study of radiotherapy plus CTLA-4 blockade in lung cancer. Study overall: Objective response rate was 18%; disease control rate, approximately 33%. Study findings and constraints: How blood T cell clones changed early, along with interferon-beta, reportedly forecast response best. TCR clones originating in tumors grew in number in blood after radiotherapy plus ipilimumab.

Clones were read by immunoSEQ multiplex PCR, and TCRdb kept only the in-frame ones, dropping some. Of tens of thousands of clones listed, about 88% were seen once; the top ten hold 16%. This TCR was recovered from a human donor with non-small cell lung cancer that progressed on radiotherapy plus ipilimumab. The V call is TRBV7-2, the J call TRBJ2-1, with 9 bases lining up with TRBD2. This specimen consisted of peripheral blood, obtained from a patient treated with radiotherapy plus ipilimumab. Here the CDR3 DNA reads TGTGCCAGCAGCTTAGTGGGCGGGAGGGGCAATGAGCAGTTCTTC. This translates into CASSLVGGRGNEQFF.